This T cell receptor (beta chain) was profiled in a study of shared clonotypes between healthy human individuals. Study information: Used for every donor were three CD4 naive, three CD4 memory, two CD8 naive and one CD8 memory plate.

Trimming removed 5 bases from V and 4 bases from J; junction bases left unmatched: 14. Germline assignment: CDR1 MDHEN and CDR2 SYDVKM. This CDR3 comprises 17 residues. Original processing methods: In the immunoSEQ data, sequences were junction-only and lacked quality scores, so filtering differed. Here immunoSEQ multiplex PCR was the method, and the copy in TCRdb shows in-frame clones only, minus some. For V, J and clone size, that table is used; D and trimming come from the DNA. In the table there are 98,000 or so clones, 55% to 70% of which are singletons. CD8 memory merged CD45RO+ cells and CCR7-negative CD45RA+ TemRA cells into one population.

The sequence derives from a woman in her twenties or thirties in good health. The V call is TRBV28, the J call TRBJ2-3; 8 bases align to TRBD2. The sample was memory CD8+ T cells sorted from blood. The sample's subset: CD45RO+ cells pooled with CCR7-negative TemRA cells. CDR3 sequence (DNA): TGTGCCAGCAGTCGATCTGAGCGGGAGTGGGGGCCAGATACGCAGTATTTT. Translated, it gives CASSRSEREWGPDTQYF.